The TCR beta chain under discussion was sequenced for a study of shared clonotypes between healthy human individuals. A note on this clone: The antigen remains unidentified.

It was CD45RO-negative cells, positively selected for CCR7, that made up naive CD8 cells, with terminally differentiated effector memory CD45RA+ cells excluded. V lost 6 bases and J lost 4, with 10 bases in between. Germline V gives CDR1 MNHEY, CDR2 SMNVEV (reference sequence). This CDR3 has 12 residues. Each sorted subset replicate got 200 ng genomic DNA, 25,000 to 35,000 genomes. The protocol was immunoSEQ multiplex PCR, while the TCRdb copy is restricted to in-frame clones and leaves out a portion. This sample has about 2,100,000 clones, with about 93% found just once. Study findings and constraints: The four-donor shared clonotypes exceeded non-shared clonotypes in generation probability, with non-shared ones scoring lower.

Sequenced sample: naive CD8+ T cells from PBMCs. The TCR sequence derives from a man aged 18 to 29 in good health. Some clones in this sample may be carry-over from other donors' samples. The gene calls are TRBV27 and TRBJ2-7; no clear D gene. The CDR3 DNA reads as TGTGCCAGCAGCCAAATGGGGTACGAGCAGTACTTC. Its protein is CASSQMGYEQYF.